The T cell receptor beta chain described here comes from a study of shared clonotypes between healthy human individuals. Cells designated naive CD8 were CD45RO-negative and were positively selected for CCR7, with terminally differentiated effector memory CD45RA+ cells excluded. The CDR3 runs to 14 residues. Germline V lookup: CDR1 MNHEY, CDR2 SVGAGI. The ends lost 6 bases at V and 7 bases at J; junction bases unmatched: 6. The table came from immunoSEQ multiplex PCR; TCRdb's copy has only in-frame clones and leaves some out. Of some 2,000,000 clones listed, about 95% are singletons. The chain employs TRBV6-5 and TRBJ1-6, with 7 positions matching TRBD1. The specimen sequenced was naive CD8+ T cells sorted from blood. The receptor was derived from a man aged 18 to 30 in good health. The CDR3 loop is CASRKGAGNSPLHF. The CDR3 nucleotides read TGTGCCAGCAGGAAGGGGGCTGGAAATTCACCCCTCCACTTT.